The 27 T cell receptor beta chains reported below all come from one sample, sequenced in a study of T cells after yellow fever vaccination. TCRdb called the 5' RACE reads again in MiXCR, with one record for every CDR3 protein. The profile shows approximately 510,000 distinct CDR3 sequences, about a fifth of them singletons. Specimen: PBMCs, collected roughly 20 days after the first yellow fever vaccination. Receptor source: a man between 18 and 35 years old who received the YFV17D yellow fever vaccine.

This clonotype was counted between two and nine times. The CDR3 coding sequence is TGCAGCGTTGAATGGTGGGGGTCCTACAATGAGCAGTTCTTC. This sequence encodes CSVEWWGSYNEQFF. This chain joins TRBV29-1 and TRBJ2-1; the D gene could be TRBD1 or TRBD2 (5 bases each). CDR3 length equals 14 residues. Trimming stripped 2 bases from V and 1 base from J, with 9 bases between. Germline CDR1 and CDR2: SQVTM and ANQGSEA.

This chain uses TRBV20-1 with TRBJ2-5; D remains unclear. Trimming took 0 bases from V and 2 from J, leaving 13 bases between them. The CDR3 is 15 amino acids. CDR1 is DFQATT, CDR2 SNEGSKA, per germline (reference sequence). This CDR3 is CSARDRRLGQETQYF. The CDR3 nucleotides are TGCAGTGCTAGAGATCGGCGACTTGGACAAGAGACCCAGTACTTC.

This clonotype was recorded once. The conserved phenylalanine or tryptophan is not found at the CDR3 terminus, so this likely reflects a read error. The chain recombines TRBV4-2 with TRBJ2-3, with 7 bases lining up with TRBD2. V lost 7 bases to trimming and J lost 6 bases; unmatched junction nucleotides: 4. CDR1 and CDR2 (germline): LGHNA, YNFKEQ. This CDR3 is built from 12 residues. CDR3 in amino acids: CASNRGDDTQYL. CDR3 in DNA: TGTGCCAGCAACCGGGGGGACGATACGCAGTATCTT.

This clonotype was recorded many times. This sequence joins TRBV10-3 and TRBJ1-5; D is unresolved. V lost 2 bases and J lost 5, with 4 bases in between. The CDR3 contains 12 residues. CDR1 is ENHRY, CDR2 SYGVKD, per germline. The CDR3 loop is CAISEVDQPQHF. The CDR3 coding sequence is TGTGCCATCAGTGAGGTGGATCAGCCCCAGCATTTT.

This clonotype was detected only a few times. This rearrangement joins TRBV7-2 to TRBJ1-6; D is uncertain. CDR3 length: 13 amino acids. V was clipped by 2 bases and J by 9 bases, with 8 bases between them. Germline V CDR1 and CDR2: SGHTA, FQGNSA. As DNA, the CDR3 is TGTGCCAGCAGCTTACGTGAGCGTTCACCCCTCCACTTT. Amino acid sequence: CASSLRERSPLHF. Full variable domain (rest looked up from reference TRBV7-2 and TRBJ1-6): GAGVSQSPSNKVTEKGKDVELRCDPISGHTALYWYRQSLGQGLEFLIYFQGNSAPDKSGLPSDRFSAERTGGSVSTLTIQRTQQEDSAVYLCASSLRERSPLHFGNGTRLTVT.

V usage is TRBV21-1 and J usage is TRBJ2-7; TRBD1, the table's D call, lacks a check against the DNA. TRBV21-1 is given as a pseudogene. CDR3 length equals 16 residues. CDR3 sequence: CASSKPRTGSPYEQYF. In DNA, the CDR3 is TGTGCCAGCAGCAAACCCCGGACAGGGTCCCCCTACGAGCAGTACTTC.

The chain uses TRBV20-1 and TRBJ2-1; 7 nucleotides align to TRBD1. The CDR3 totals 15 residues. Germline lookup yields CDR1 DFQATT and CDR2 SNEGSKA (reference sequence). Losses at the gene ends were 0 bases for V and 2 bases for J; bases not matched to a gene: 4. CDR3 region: CSAREQGWTYNEQFF. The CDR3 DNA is TGCAGTGCTAGAGAACAGGGGTGGACCTACAATGAGCAGTTCTTC.

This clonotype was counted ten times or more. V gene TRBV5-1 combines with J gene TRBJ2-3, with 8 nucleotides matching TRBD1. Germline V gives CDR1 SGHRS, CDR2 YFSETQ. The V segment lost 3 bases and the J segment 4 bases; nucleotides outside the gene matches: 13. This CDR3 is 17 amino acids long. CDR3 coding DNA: TGCGCCAGCAGCTCTCGTGTAGGACAGGGTATGGCAGATACGCAGTATTTT. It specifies CASSSRVGQGMADTQYF.

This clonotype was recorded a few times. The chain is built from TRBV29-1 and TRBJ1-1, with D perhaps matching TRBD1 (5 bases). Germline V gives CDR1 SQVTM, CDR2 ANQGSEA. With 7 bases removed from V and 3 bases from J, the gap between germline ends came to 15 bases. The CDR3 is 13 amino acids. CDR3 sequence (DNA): TGCAGCGCCGAGGGGTGGTTGGACACTGAAGCTTTCTTT. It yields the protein CSAEGWLDTEAFF.

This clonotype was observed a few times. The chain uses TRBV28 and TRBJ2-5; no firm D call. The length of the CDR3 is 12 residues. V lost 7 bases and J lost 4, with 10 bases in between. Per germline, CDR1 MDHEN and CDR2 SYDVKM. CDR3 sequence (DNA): TGTGCCAGCACCACTAACGGAGAGACCCAGTACTTC. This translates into CASTTNGETQYF.

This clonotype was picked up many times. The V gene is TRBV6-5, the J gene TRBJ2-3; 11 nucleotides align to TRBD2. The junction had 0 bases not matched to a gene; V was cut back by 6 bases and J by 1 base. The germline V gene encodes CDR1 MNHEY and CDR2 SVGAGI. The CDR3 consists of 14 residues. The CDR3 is CASRTSGGTDTQYF. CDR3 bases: TGTGCCAGCAGGACTAGCGGGGGCACAGATACGCAGTATTTT.

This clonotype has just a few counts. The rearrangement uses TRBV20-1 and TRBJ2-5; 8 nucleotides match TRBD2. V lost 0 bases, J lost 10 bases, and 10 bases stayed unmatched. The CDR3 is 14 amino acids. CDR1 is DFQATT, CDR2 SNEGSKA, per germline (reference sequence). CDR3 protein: CSARDSRGGDGQYF. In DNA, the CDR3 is TGCAGTGCTAGAGATAGTCGGGGGGGCGACGGCCAGTACTTC.

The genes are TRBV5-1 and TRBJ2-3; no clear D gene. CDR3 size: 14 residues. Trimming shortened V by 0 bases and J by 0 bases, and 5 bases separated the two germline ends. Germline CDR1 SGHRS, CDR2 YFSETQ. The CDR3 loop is CASSLAISTDTQYF. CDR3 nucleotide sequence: TGCGCCAGCAGCTTGGCCATCAGCACAGATACGCAGTATTTT.

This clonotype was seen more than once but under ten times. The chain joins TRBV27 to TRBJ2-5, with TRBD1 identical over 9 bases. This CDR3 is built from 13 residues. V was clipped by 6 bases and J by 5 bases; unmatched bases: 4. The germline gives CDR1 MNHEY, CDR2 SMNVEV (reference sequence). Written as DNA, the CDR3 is TGTGCCAGCAGAGTCACAGGGGGCGAGACCCAGTACTTC. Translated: CASRVTGGETQYF.

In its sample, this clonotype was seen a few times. Here the CDR3 DNA reads TGTGCCAGCAGCTTAACAGGGGGCTTGAATGGCTACACCTTC. Amino acid sequence: CASSLTGGLNGYTF. V and J are TRBV7-2 and TRBJ1-2; 9 bases align to TRBD1. Germline V gene data show CDR1 as SGHTA and CDR2 as FQGNSA. With V trimmed by 2 bases and J by 6 bases, 4 bases remained unmatched. The CDR3 covers 14 residues. Together with reference TRBV7-2 and TRBJ1-2, the CDR3 gives the full variable domain: GAGVSQSPSNKVTEKGKDVELRCDPISGHTALYWYRQSLGQGLEFLIYFQGNSAPDKSGLPSDRFSAERTGGSVSTLTIQRTQQEDSAVYLCASSLTGGLNGYTFGSGTRLTVV.

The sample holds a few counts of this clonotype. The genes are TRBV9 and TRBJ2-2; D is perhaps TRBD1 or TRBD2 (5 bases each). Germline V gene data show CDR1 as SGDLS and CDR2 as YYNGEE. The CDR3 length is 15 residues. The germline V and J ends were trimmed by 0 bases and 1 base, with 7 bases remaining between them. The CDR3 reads CASSVARGNTGELFF. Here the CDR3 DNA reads TGTGCCAGCAGCGTAGCGAGGGGGAACACCGGGGAGCTGTTTTTT.

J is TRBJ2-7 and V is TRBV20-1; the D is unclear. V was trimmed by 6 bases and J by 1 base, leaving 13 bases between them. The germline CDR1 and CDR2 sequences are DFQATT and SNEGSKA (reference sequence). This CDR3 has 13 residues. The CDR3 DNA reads TGCAGTGCAATAGCCGCCCAGTCCTACGAGCAGTACTTC. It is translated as CSAIAAQSYEQYF.

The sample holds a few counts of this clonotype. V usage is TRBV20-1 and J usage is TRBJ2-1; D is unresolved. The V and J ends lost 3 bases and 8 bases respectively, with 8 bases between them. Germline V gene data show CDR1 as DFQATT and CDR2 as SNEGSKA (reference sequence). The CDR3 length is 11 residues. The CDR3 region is CSASSRDEQFF. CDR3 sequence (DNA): TGCAGTGCTAGTTCTAGGGATGAGCAGTTCTTC.

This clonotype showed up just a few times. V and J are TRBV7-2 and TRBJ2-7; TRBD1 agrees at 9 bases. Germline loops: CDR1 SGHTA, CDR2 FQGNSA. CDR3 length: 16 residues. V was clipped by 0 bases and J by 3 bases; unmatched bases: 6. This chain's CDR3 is CASSLATDRGNYEQYF. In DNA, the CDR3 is TGTGCCAGCAGCTTAGCAACGGACAGGGGTAACTACGAGCAGTACTTC.

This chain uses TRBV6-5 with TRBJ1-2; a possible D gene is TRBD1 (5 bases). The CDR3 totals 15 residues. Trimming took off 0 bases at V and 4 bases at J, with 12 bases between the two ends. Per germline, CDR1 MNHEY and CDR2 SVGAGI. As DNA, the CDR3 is TGTGCCAGCAGTTACTCGTGGGGGGAAACCTATGGCTACACCTTC. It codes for CASSYSWGETYGYTF.

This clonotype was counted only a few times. CDR3 coding DNA: TGTGCCAGCAGGGTAGAGGGCAATCAGCCCCAGCATTTT. It codes for CASRVEGNQPQHF. The rearrangement links TRBV2 to TRBJ1-5; unclear D gene. Germline CDR1 reads SNHLY; CDR2 reads FYNNEI. The CDR3 extends over 13 amino acids. Deletions cut 6 bases from V and 2 bases from J, with 8 bases between.

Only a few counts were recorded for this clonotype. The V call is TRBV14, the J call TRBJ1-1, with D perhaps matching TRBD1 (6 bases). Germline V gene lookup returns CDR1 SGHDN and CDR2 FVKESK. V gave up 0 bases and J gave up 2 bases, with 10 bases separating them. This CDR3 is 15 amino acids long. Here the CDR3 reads CASSQDPGANTEAFF. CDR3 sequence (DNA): TGTGCCAGCAGCCAAGATCCAGGGGCTAACACTGAAGCTTTCTTT.

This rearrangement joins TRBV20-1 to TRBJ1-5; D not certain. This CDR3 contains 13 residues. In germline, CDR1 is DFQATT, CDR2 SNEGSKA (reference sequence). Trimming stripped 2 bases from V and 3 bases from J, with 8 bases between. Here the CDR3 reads CSARSQPNQPQHF. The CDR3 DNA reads TGCAGTGCTAGATCCCAGCCCAATCAGCCCCAGCATTTT.

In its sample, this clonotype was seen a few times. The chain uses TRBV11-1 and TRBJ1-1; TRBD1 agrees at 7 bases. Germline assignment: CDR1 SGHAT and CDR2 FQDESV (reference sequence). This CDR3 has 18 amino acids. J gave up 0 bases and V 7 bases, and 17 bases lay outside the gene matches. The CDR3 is CASTAYRGLITVNTEAFF. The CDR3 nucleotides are TGTGCCAGCACCGCTTATAGGGGGCTGATAACCGTGAACACTGAAGCTTTCTTT.

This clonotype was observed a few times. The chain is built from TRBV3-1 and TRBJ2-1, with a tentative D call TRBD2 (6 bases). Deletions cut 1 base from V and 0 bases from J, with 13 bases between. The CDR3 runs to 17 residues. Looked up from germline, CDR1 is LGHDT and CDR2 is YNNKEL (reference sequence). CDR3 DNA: TGTGCCAGCAGCCAAGGACTTCCCGGGGGCTCCTACAATGAGCAGTTCTTC. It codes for CASSQGLPGGSYNEQFF.

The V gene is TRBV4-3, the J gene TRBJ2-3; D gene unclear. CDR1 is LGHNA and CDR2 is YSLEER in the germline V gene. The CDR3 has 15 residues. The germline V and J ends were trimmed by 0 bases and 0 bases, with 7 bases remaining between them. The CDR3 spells CASSQDVTSTDTQYF. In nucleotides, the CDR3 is TGCGCCAGCAGCCAAGATGTGACTAGCACAGATACGCAGTATTTT.

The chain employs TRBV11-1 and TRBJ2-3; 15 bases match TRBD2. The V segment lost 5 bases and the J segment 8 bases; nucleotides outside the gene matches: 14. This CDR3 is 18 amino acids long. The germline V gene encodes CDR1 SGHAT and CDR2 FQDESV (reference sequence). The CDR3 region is CASSTGLAGGPGLSTQYF. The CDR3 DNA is TGTGCCAGCAGCACCGGACTAGCGGGGGGGCCCGGCCTAAGTACGCAGTATTTT. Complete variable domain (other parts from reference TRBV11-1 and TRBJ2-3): EAEVAQSPRYKITEKSQAVAFWCDPISGHATLYWYRQILGQGPELLVQFQDESVVDDSQLPKDRFSAERLKGVDSTLKIQPAELGDSAMYLCASSTGLAGGPGLSTQYFGPGTRLTVL.